The TCR beta chain described here comes from a study of T cell responses to AZD1222 COVID-19 vaccine (dated by TCRdb to the early 2020s). Background on the whole study: TCR sequencing was performed for about 250 trial participants, of whom 200 to 210 were given two doses of AZD1222 and some 26 were given two doses of MenACWY control vaccine. Trial participants were enrolled by age into subgroups of 18-55, 56-69 and 70-plus years, and around 150, 29 and 61 TCR-sequenced participants, respectively, were included in these subgroups. Broad study findings and their caveats: Reportedly, almost half of the unique spike-specific TCRs recognized epitopes lying outside the regions that are mutated in the B.1.351 and B.1.1.7 variants. After two AZD1222 doses, both the breadth and the depth of spike-specific TCRs were significantly higher than at day 0 and than in MenACWY recipients. Conclusions about previously exposed vaccinees are limited because only five to seven AZD1222 recipients were SARS-CoV-2 seropositive at baseline. Most participants were white British and females outnumbered males, and the authors suggested that clonal diversity may have been underestimated. No day 14 peak-response samples were available, so repertoires were characterized only after the peak T cell response. In the small 56-69-year group, the increase in depth fell short of significance, most likely because of low power. The whole spike protein was spanned by vaccine-associated CD4 TCRs, and dominant responses were seen in regions 160-218 and 743-854.

CDR1 SEHNR and CDR2 FQNEAQ were looked up in the germline V gene (reference sequence). V was cut back by 1 base and J by 4 bases, leaving a gap of 10 bases between them. The CDR3 goes from the cysteine to the phenylalanine over 14 residues. Kept here is only the CDR3 DNA, which spans 42 bases and is read in frame from base 1. Per the publication, the time point label means: about 28 days (+/-7) after the second vaccine dose. AZD1222 recipients given second doses at about 4 weeks or at about 12 weeks were pooled, since spike-specific TCR depth and breadth were not found to differ between the two schedules. The vaccinee samples were drawn from two UK trials, COV001 and COV002, one of which was a single-blind randomized controlled phase 2/3 trial testing AZD1222 (ChAdOx1 nCoV-19) in healthy adults. For TCRbeta chain sequencing, PBMC samples were collected from trial participants at day 0 and at day 28 after the second dose.

The CDR3 regions of human TCRbeta chains were analyzed by immunosequencing. Concerning the study's data processing: Repertoire TCRs were checked for matches against a reference library of SARS-CoV-2-specific TCRs that had been generated using the MIRA antigen-specificity platform. Breadth was defined as the fraction of unique TCRs that were SARS-CoV-2-associated. Depth was defined as the fraction of total T cells that were SARS-CoV-2-associated. Using the MIRA data, each spike-specific TCR was mapped to the spike region that the TCR reacts to and placed in a CD4 or CD8 class. Log10-transformed breadth and depth values were compared by one-way ANOVA with Sidak's multiple comparisons tests. TCRdb limited this immuneACCESS table to in-frame rearrangements with V and J called. A share of clones is missing; checked studies link under half to unresolved V genes, and the rest is unexplained. For V, J and clone size, that table is used; D and trimming come from the DNA. The sample table records 85,000 or so clones; around nine tenths of these occur just once. The biggest ten clones account for around a tenth of the sample.

Notes on this clone: No antigen is known for it. Base qualities are not recorded, but no much larger clone differs from it by a single base.

The input for sequencing was peripheral blood, taken 28 days after the second AZD1222 dose. This clonotype originated in an adult who received the AZD1222 COVID-19 vaccine. Recombination connected TRBV7-9 to TRBJ1-1; a tentative D match to TRBD1 spans 6 bases. CDR3 loop: CASSLGRGGTEAFF. The DNA sequence follows: TGTGCCAGCAGCTTAGGCAGAGGGGGCACTGAAGCTTTCTTT.